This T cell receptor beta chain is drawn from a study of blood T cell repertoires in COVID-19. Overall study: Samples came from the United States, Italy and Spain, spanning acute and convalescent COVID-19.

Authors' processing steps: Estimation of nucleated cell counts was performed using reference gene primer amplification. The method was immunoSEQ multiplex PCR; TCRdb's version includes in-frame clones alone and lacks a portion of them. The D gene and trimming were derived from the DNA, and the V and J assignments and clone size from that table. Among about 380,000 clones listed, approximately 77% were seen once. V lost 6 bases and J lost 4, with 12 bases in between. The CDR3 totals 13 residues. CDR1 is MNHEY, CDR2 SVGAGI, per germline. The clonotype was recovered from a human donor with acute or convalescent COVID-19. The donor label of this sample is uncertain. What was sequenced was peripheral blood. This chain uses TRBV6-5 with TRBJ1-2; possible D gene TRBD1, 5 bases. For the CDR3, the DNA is TGTGCCAGCAGGGAGGGGCTCCTCTATGGCTACACCTTC. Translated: CASREGLLYGYTF.